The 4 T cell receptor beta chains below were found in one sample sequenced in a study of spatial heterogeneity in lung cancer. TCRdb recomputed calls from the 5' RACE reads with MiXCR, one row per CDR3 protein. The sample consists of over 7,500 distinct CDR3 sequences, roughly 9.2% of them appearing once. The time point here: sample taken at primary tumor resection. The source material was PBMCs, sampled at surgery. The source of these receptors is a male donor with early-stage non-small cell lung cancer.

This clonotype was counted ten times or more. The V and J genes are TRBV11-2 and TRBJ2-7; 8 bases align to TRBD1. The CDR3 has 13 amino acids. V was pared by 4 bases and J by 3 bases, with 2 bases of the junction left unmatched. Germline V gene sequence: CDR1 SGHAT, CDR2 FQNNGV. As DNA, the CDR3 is TGTGCCAGCAGCTATACAGGGGGCTACGAGCAGTACTTC. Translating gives CASSYTGGYEQYF.

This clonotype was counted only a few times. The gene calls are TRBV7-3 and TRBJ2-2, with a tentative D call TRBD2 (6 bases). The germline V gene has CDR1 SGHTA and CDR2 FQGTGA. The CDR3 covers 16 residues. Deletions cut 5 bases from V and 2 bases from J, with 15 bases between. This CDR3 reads CASSVERVTNTGELFF. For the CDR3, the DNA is TGTGCCAGCAGCGTAGAGCGGGTGACCAACACCGGGGAGCTGTTTTTT. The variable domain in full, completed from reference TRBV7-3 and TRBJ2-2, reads GAGVSQTPSNKVTEKGKYVELRCDPISGHTALYWYRQSLGQGPEFLIYFQGTGAADDSGLPNDRFFAVRPEGSVSTLKIQRTERGDSAVYLCASSVERVTNTGELFFGEGSRLTVL.

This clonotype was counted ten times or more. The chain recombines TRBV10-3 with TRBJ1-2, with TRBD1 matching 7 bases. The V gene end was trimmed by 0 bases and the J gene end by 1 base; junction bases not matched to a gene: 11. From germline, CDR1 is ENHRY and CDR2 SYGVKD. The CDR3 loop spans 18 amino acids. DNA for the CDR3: TGTGCCATCAGTGAGTCGGGATACCGGGGACAGAGTAACTATGGCTACACCTTC. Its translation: CAISESGYRGQSNYGYTF.

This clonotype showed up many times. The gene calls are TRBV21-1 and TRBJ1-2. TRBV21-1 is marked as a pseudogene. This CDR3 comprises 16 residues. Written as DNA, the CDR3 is TGTGCCAGCAGCACCCCAGAGGCGAAAGCTAACTATGGCTACACCTTC. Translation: CASSTPEAKANYGYTF.